The present T cell receptor (beta chain) was sequenced within a study of CXCR3-negative and CXCR3-positive naive CD8 T cells. Study outcomes and limitations: Whereas both naive subsets had comparably high diversity, memory CD8+ cells had much lower diversity. Naive CXCR3-positive cells had TRB CDR3s more hydrophobic than those of CXCR3-negative naive cells. The majority of assays used fresh PBMCs, and CXCR3 expression partially decreased after cryopreservation.

The libraries of TRB cDNA were constructed through 5' RACE using UMI labels. Using the 5' RACE reads, TCRdb records one entry per CDR3 protein without DNA. Seen in this sample are about 57,000 distinct CDR3 sequences; the ten most common clones hold roughly 0.5%. As concerns this clonotype: Its antigen is as yet unknown.

The CDR3 is 15 residues long. Germline V gives CDR1 SGHRS, CDR2 YFSETQ. The TCR was taken from a human donor in good health. Some clones in this sample may be carry-over from other donors' samples. The chain has TRBV5-1 and TRBJ1-6; TCRdb designates TRBD1, a call that cannot be tested without DNA. The sequencing sample was made of naive CXCR3+ CD8+ T cells from blood. Regarding subset: CD45RO-CCR7+CD27+CD95- naive CD8+ T cells expressing CXCR3 (TNR3+). Here the CDR3 reads CASSLEQGIDSPLHF.